One and the same sample provided the 20 T cell receptor beta chains below, sequenced in a study of T-cell reconstitution after alpha-beta-depleted transplantation in children. Unique molecular identifiers were built into the TCRbeta library. TCRdb independently ran MiXCR on the PCR reads; one entry per CDR3 protein. Counted here are hundreds of thousands of distinct CDR3 sequences, over 10% occurring once; the ten biggest clones make up roughly 0.77%. Source: PBMCs, taken before TCRalphabeta/CD19-depleted stem cell transplant. These receptors came from a girl aged 2 to 10 with congenital amegakaryocytic thrombocytopenia, due to receive a stem cell transplant.

The table lists this clonotype with many counts. The rearrangement joins TRBV20-1 to TRBJ2-1, with a possible D match to TRBD2 (6 bases). Trimming took off 2 bases at V and 4 bases at J, with 18 bases between the two ends. The CDR3 runs to 16 residues. Germline V CDR1 and CDR2: DFQATT, SNEGSKA (reference sequence). The CDR3 sequence: CSARRSLAPLYNEQFF. As DNA, the CDR3 is TGCAGTGCTAGACGTTCCCTAGCGCCCCTATACAATGAGCAGTTCTTC.

This clonotype turned up a few times. V usage is TRBV2 and J usage is TRBJ2-1, with D possibly being TRBD1 or TRBD2 (5 bases each). The germline gives CDR1 SNHLY, CDR2 FYNNEI. Trimming cost V 5 bases and J 3 bases, with 26 bases left between them. CDR3 length: 19 amino acids. The CDR3 loop reads CASSFPGRVERDCYNEQFF. The DNA of the CDR3 is TGTGCCAGCAGTTTTCCCGGCAGGGTGGAGAGGGATTGCTACAATGAGCAGTTCTTC.

This clonotype was detected ten times or more. The J gene is TRBJ1-1, the V gene TRBV5-1; D ambiguous. The CDR3 contains 14 residues. Germline V lookup: CDR1 SGHRS, CDR2 YFSETQ. The ends were cut back, 1 base at V and 1 base at J, with 8 bases in the middle. CDR3 in amino acids: CASSLTLRNTEAFF. The CDR3 nucleotides read TGCGCCAGCAGCTTGACCTTGAGGAACACTGAAGCTTTCTTT. The full variable domain, with the rest looked up from reference TRBV5-1 and TRBJ1-1, is KAGVTQTPRYLIKTRGQQVTLSCSPISGHRSVSWYQQTPGQGLQFLFEYFSETQRNKGNFPGRFSGRQFSNSRSEMNVSTLELGDSALYLCASSLTLRNTEAFFGQGTRLTVV.

The rearrangement uses TRBV29-1 and TRBJ1-4, with D unresolved. Trimming removed 7 bases from V and 5 bases from J, with 11 bases in between. The CDR3 length is 12 residues. Germline-derived CDR1 and CDR2 are SQVTM and ANQGSEA. The CDR3 DNA reads as TGCAGCGCGTTATTCGTAAATGAAAAACTGTTTTTT. This codes for CSALFVNEKLFF.

This clonotype was detected only a few times. The chain combines TRBV5-6 with TRBJ2-1; maybe TRBD2 (6 bases). The V end was cut by 3 bases, the J end by 6 bases, with 19 bases between. Germline V gene sequence: CDR1 SGHDT, CDR2 YYEEEE. This CDR3 region has 16 residues. CDR3 residues: CASSSFTSSTRNEQFF. CDR3 bases: TGTGCCAGCAGCTCCTTTACTAGCTCCACGCGCAATGAGCAGTTCTTC.

The chain has TRBV12-3 or TRBV12-4 and TRBJ2-4; D may be TRBD2 (5 bases). The ends were cut back, 6 bases at V and 3 bases at J, with 15 bases in the middle. The CDR3 extends over 15 amino acids. The CDR3 DNA reads as TGTGCCAGCAGACTAGGGTCCTTGGGCAAAAACATTCAGTACTTC. Its translation: CASRLGSLGKNIQYF.

This clonotype has a handful of counts. This chain connects TRBV7-2 to TRBJ1-3, with D unresolved. The CDR3 loop spans 15 amino acids. Deletions cut 5 bases from V and 0 bases from J, with 11 bases between. CDR1 and CDR2 (germline): SGHTA, FQGNSA. The CDR3: CASSRSRDSGNTIYF. The CDR3 region has the DNA TGTGCCAGCAGCCGAAGCCGGGACTCTGGAAACACCATATATTTT.

This clonotype was picked up one time. A much larger clone is a single base away; this may be a read error. The CDR3 end shows no conserved phenylalanine or tryptophan, and so a read error is likely. This chain connects TRBV5-1 to TRBJ2-1; 7 bases map to TRBD2. Trimming took 1 base from V and 9 from J; bases not matched to a gene: 13. The CDR3 has 16 residues. The germline V gene encodes CDR1 SGHRS and CDR2 YFSETQ. The CDR3 here is CASSLMGTTVGVEQFI. The CDR3 DNA sequence: TGCGCCAGCAGCTTGATGGGGACTACCGTCGGTGTTGAGCAGTTCATC.

The CDR3: CSASRGPSSYNEQFF. CDR3 in DNA: TGCAGTGCTAGTCGGGGGCCCAGCTCCTACAATGAGCAGTTCTTC. This sequence joins TRBV20-1 and TRBJ2-1; D could derive from TRBD1 or TRBD2 (6 bases each). The CDR3 consists of 15 residues. Germline V gives CDR1 DFQATT, CDR2 SNEGSKA (reference sequence). V was clipped by 3 bases and J by 0 bases, with 12 bases between them.

This clonotype was seen repeatedly, ten times or more. The rearrangement uses TRBV12-3 or TRBV12-4 and TRBJ2-1, with 7 positions matching TRBD1. The CDR3 extends over 15 amino acids. J lost 5 bases, V lost 5 bases, and 9 bases had no gene match. The CDR3 spells CASSDRVRGNNEQFF. The CDR3 nucleotides read TGTGCCAGCAGTGACAGGGTTCGAGGGAACAATGAGCAGTTCTTC.

This clonotype was seen many times. This chain uses TRBV20-1 with TRBJ2-5; D gene uncertain. The germline V gene has CDR1 DFQATT and CDR2 SNEGSKA (reference sequence). The CDR3 runs to 13 residues. The V end was cut by 1 base, the J end by 0 bases, with 6 bases between. The CDR3 loop is CSARATYQETQYF. Written as DNA, the CDR3 is TGCAGTGCTAGAGCCACGTACCAAGAGACCCAGTACTTC.

V usage is TRBV15 and J usage is TRBJ2-1; D is undetermined. Germline CDR1 LNHNV, CDR2 YYDKDF (reference sequence). The ends were cut back, 5 bases at V and 9 bases at J, with 11 bases in the middle. The CDR3 length is 12 residues. The CDR3 loop is CATSGTMSEQFF. Written as DNA, the CDR3 is TGTGCCACCAGCGGAACCATGAGTGAGCAGTTCTTC. Full variable domain (missing parts from reference TRBV15 and TRBJ2-1): DAMVIQNPRYQVTQFGKPVTLSCSQTLNHNVMYWYQQKSSQAPKLLFHYYDKDFNNEADTPDNFQSRRPNTSFCFLDIRSPGLGDTAMYLCATSGTMSEQFFGPGTRLTVL.

This clonotype was detected ten times or more. This sequence joins TRBV7-8 and TRBJ2-1; TRBD2 aligns across 12 bases. Losses at the gene ends were 0 bases for V and 0 bases for J; bases not matched to a gene: 9. The CDR3 loop spans 20 amino acids. The germline V gene has CDR1 SGHVS and CDR2 FQNEAQ. The CDR3 bases are TGTGCCAGCAGCTTAGCTCGGACTAGCGGGACTTTGGCCTCCTACAATGAGCAGTTCTTC. Translated, it gives CASSLARTSGTLASYNEQFF.

This clonotype was counted many times. The chain recombines TRBV29-1 with TRBJ2-1, with D perhaps matching TRBD1 or TRBD2 (5 bases each). This CDR3 contains 13 residues. V dropped 6 bases and J dropped 5 bases, with 14 bases sitting between them. The germline V gene has CDR1 SQVTM and CDR2 ANQGSEA. The CDR3 coding sequence is TGCAGCGTCCGTACCGGGACCAACAATGAGCAGTTCTTC. Encoded protein: CSVRTGTNNEQFF.

This clonotype was observed a handful of times. DNA of the CDR3: TGTGCCAGCAGTTTATCGCCGACAGGCTTCTATGGCTACACCTTC. This encodes CASSLSPTGFYGYTF. The chain has TRBV27 and TRBJ1-2; D might be TRBD1 (6 bases). Trimming took off 0 bases at V and 4 bases at J, with 12 bases between the two ends. The CDR3 consists of 15 residues. Germline CDR1 reads MNHEY; CDR2 reads SMNVEV (reference sequence).

In this sample, this clonotype turned up many times. The J gene is TRBJ2-1, the V gene TRBV4-1; D may be TRBD1 (5 bases). Trimming shortened V by 4 bases and J by 5 bases, and 18 bases separated the two germline ends. Per germline, CDR1 MGHRA and CDR2 YSYEKL. CDR3 length: 16 amino acids. The DNA of the CDR3 is TGCGCCAGCAGCCTCTTGGGGCCACCCTTGGACAATGAGCAGTTCTTC. Translating it yields CASSLLGPPLDNEQFF.

This clonotype has a count of ten or more. The chain uses TRBV6-1 and TRBJ2-4; D is possibly TRBD2 (5 bases). CDR1 is MNHNS and CDR2 is SASEGT in the germline V gene. There are 15 residues in the CDR3. V was shortened by 4 bases and J by 8 bases, with 18 bases between the two germline ends. The CDR3 reads CASSVNRGALDIQYF. The DNA for the CDR3 is TGTGCCAGCAGTGTTAACCGGGGTGCGTTGGACATTCAGTACTTC.

This clonotype was recorded many times. The chain recombines TRBV10-3 with TRBJ2-5, with D possibly being TRBD1 or TRBD2 (5 bases each). CDR3 length equals 13 residues. The germline V and J ends were trimmed by 3 bases and 4 bases, with 9 bases remaining between them. Germline CDR1 ENHRY, CDR2 SYGVKD. The CDR3 DNA follows: TGTGCCATCAGTGACAGGGAGCGAGAGACCCAGTACTTC. It is translated as CAISDRERETQYF.

This clonotype was recorded many times. The chain joins TRBV29-1 to TRBJ2-2; D is ambiguous. The CDR3 is 12 amino acids. Trimming took off 4 bases at V and 1 base at J, with 4 bases between the two ends. CDR1 and CDR2 (germline): SQVTM, ANQGSEA. CDR3 DNA sequence: TGCAGCGTTGGCAAGAACACCGGGGAGCTGTTTTTT. It is translated as CSVGKNTGELFF.

This clonotype showed up many times. The genes are TRBV20-1 and TRBJ2-5, with D possibly TRBD1 on 6 matching bases. Between the trimmed V and J ends, which lost 6 bases and 4 bases, there was a span of 15 bases. The CDR3 has 13 residues. Germline-derived CDR1 and CDR2 are DFQATT and SNEGSKA (reference sequence). The CDR3 region is CSANLLTGETQYF. CDR3 nucleotide sequence: TGCAGTGCCAATTTACTGACAGGAGAGACCCAGTACTTC.